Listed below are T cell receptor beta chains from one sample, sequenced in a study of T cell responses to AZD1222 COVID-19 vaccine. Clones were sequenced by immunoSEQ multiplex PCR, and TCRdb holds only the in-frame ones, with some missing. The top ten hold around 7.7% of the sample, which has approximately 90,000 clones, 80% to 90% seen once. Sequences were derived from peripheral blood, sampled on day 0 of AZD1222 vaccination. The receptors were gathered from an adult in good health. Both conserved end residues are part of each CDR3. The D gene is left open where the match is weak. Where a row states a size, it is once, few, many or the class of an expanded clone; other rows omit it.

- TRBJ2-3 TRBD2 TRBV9 CASSVGTSSVGTQYF TGTGCCAGCAGCGTAGGGACTAGCTCTGTAGGTACGCAGTATTTT
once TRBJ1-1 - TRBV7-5 CARSLSFKWQGFSHLWEAFF TGTGCCAGAAGCTTATCATTTAAATGGCAGGGGTTCTCCCATTTGTGGGAAGCTTTCTTT
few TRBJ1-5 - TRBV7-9 CASSPDGGGQPQHF TGTGCCAGCAGCCCAGACGGGGGTGGTCAGCCCCAGCATTTT
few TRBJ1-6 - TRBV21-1 CASSGDDRGDSPLHF TGTGCCAGCAGCGGAGACGACAGGGGGGATTCACCCCTCCACTTT
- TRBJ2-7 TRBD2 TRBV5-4 CASSLNSGGRPGEQYF TGTGCCAGCAGCTTGAACTCTGGCGGGAGGCCCGGGGAGCAGTACTTC
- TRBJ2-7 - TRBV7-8 CASSQERAHEQYF TGTGCCAGCAGCCAGGAGAGGGCCCACGAGCAGTACTTC
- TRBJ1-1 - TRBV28 CASSSLRDGEAFF TGTGCCAGCAGTTCTCTCAGGGACGGGGAAGCTTTCTTT
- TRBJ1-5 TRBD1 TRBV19 CASSMGQGGGSSNQPQHF TGTGCCAGTAGTATGGGACAGGGGGGTGGTTCTAGCAATCAGCCCCAGCATTTT
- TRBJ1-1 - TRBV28 CAIARAVVTEAFF TGTGCCATCGCCAGGGCAGTGGTCACTGAAGCTTTCTTT
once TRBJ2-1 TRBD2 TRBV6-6 CASSGSGGPSNEQFF TGTGCCAGCAGTGGCTCGGGAGGGCCTAGTAATGAGCAGTTCTTC
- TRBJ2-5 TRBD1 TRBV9 CASSVGKGQEETQYF TGTGCCAGCAGCGTCGGAAAGGGACAGGAAGAGACCCAGTACTTC
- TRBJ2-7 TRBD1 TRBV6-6 CASSYRDRATYEQYF TGTGCCAGCAGTTACCGGGACAGGGCAACCTACGAGCAGTACTTC
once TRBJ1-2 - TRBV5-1 CASSLLAAGDAGYTF TGCGCCAGCAGCTTGCTGGCAGCCGGAGATGCTGGCTACACCTTC
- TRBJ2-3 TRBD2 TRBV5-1 CASSFGGADTQYF TGCGCCAGCAGCTTTGGGGGGGCAGATACGCAGTATTTT
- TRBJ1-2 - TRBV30 CAWSSGGYGYTF TGTGCCTGGAGCTCGGGGGGGTATGGCTACACCTTC
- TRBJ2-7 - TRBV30 CAWSVGPSYEQYF TGTGCCTGGAGTGTAGGCCCGAGTTACGAGCAGTACTTC
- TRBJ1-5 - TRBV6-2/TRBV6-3 CASSLIPGGNQPQHF TGTGCCAGCAGCCTCATTCCAGGGGGCAATCAGCCCCAGCATTTT
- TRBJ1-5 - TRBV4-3 CASSLQGGSNQPQHF TGCGCCAGCAGCCTACAGGGCGGGAGCAATCAGCCCCAGCATTTT
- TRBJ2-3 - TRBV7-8 CASSSRQWSSTDTQYF TGTGCCAGCAGCTCACGACAGTGGTCTAGCACAGATACGCAGTATTTT
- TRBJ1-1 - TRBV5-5 CASSLEGVNTEAFF TGTGCCAGCAGCTTGGAAGGGGTCAACACTGAAGCTTTCTTT
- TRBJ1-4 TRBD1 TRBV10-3 CAISESKQGAGEKLFF TGTGCCATCAGTGAGTCGAAACAGGGGGCGGGTGAAAAACTGTTTTTT
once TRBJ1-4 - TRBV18 CASSPQGHGFGEKLFF TGTGCCAGCTCACCACAAGGACATGGTTTTGGTGAAAAACTGTTTTTT
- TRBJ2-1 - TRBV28 CASTPRTVYDEQFF TGTGCCAGCACACCCCGGACAGTTTACGATGAGCAGTTCTTC
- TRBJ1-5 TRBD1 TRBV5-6 CASSASGGKKFNQPQHF TGTGCCAGCAGCGCCTCAGGGGGGAAGAAATTCAATCAGCCCCAGCATTTT
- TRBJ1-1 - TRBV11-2 CASSPTVNTEAFF TGTGCCAGCAGCCCTACAGTGAACACTGAAGCTTTCTTT
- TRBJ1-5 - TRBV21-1 CASSKGRQYSNQPQHF TGTGCCAGCAGCAAGGGAAGGCAGTATAGCAATCAGCCCCAGCATTTT
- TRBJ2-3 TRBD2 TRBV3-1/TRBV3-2 CASRPRTSGNTDTQYF TGTGCCAGCAGACCGAGGACTAGCGGGAACACAGATACGCAGTATTTT
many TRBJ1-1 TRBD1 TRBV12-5 CASGSTYQGDGNTEAFF TGTGCTAGTGGTTCCACGTACCAGGGGGACGGGAACACTGAAGCTTTCTTT
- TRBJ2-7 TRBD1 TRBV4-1 CASSQEDRVGQYF TGCGCCAGCAGCCAAGAGGACAGGGTTGGGCAGTACTTC
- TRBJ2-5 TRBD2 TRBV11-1 CASSVAGGLETQYF TGTGCCAGCAGCGTTGCGGGGGGGCTAGAGACCCAGTACTTC
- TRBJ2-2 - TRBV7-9 CASSLGPGELFF TGTGCCAGCAGCTTAGGACCCGGGGAGCTGTTTTTT
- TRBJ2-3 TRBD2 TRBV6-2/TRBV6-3 CASSYLGLAGTDTQYF TGTGCCAGCAGTTACCTTGGACTAGCGGGGACAGATACGCAGTATTTT
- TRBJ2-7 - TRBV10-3 CAINPTPGSYEQYF TGTGCCATCAACCCTACTCCAGGGTCCTACGAGCAGTACTTC
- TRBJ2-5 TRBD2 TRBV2 CASSPPSSGGETQYF TGTGCCAGCAGCCCCCCTTCTAGCGGGGGGGAGACCCAGTACTTC
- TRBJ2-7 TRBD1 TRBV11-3 CASSPGTGLEQYF TGTGCCAGCAGCCCGGGGACAGGCCTCGAGCAGTACTTC
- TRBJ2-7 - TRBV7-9 CASSPGTLSSYEQYF TGTGCCAGCAGCCCAGGGACTCTCAGCTCCTACGAGCAGTACTTC
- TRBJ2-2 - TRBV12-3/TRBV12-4 CASSLYEAGELFF TGTGCCAGCAGTTTATATGAGGCCGGGGAGCTGTTTTTT
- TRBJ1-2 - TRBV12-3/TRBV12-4 CASSLGTSGYTF TGTGCCAGCAGTCTCGGGACTTCTGGCTACACCTTC
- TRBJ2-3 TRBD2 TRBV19 CATSFAGGGTDTQYF TGTGCCACCTCCTTCGCGGGAGGAGGGACAGATACGCAGTATTTT
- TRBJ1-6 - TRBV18 CASSLGSYNSPLHF TGTGCCAGCTCACTGGGCTCCTATAATTCACCCCTCCACTTT
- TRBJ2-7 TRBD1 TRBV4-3 CASSRGQGAYEQYF TGCGCCAGCAGCCGGGGACAGGGGGCCTACGAGCAGTACTTC
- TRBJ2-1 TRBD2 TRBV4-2 CASSQDLAGGSYNEQFF TGTGCCAGCAGCCAAGATCTGGCGGGGGGGTCCTACAATGAGCAGTTCTTC
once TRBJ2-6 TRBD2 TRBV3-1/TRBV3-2 CASSLAGVGANVLTF TGTGCCAGCAGTCTAGCGGGGGTTGGGGCCAACGTCCTGACTTTC
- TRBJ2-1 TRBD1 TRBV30 CAWTGGWNGDEQFF TGTGCCTGGACAGGGGGTTGGAATGGGGATGAGCAGTTCTTC
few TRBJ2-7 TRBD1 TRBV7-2 CASSLALRGQGREQYF TGTGCCAGCAGCTTAGCGCTTAGGGGACAGGGGCGGGAGCAGTACTTC
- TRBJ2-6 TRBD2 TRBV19 CASSMAGGGANVLTF TGTGCCAGTAGTATGGCGGGGGGCGGGGCCAACGTCCTGACTTTC
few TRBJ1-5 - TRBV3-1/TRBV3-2 CASSQEGIGAGNQPQHF TGTGCCAGCAGCCAAGAGGGAATAGGGGCGGGCAATCAGCCCCAGCATTTT
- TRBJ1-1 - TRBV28 CASSGGTGTEAFF TGTGCCAGCAGTGGTGGTACGGGGACTGAAGCTTTCTTT
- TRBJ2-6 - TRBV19 CASSGGTPSGANVLTF TGTGCCAGTAGCGGCGGGACACCCTCTGGGGCCAACGTCCTGACTTTC
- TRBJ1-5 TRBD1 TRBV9 CASSQGQGANQPQHF TGTGCCAGCAGCCAGGGACAGGGGGCTAATCAGCCCCAGCATTTT
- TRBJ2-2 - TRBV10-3 CAIRVAPNTGELFF TGTGCCATCCGCGTCGCCCCGAACACCGGGGAGCTGTTTTTT
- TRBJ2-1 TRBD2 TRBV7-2 CASSRLAGGHNEQFF TGTGCCAGCAGCAGACTAGCGGGGGGGCACAATGAGCAGTTCTTC
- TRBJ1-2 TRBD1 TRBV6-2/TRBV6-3 CASSYTGTGVGYTF TGTGCCAGCAGTTATACCGGGACAGGAGTTGGCTACACCTTC
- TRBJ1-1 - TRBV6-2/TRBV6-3 CASSLRENTEAFF TGTGCCAGCAGTCTACGCGAGAACACTGAAGCTTTCTTT
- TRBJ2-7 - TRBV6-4 CASSDKTYEQYF TGTGCCAGCAGTGACAAAACCTACGAGCAGTACTTC
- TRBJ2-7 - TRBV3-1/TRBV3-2 CASSQLGAYEQYF TGTGCCAGCAGCCAACTGGGGGCCTACGAGCAGTACTTC
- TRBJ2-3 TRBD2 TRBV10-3 CAISDPQAGADTQYF TGTGCCATCAGTGACCCTCAAGCGGGGGCGGATACGCAGTATTTT